What follows are 6 T cell receptor beta chains derived from one specimen sequenced in a study of T cells expressing NK-cell markers. Following a re-call of the 5' RACE reads, TCRdb has one entry per CDR3 protein and lacks DNA. The specimen's table records 120,000 to 150,000 distinct CDR3 sequences. What was sequenced was blood T cells: a sorted CD56 or NKG2C T cell subset, CD4+ or CD8+ T cells, or bulk PBMC T cells (not recorded which). These TCRs come from a young man in good health.

Here the CDR3 reads CASRPLAGGGDTQYF. The J gene is TRBJ2-3, the V gene TRBV3-1; the D gene TCRdb calls, TRBD2, cannot be checked with no DNA. This CDR3 region has 15 residues. Per the germline V gene, CDR1 is LGHDT and CDR2 is YNNKEL (reference sequence).

The chain couples TRBV24-1 to TRBJ2-1; TCRdb picks TRBD2, but there is no DNA to check that call. This CDR3 comprises 15 residues. Germline V lookup: CDR1 KGHDR, CDR2 SFDVKD. This chain's CDR3 is CATSDFRSGSNEQFF.

CDR3: CASSLWTGELFF. This chain links TRBV27 with TRBJ2-2. CDR1 is MNHEY and CDR2 is SMNVEV in the germline V gene (reference sequence). This CDR3 has 12 residues.

The chain couples TRBV20-1 to TRBJ2-7; TCRdb designates TRBD2, a call that cannot be tested without DNA. Germline V CDR1 and CDR2: DFQATT, SNEGSKA (reference sequence). This CDR3 has 13 amino acids. Here the CDR3 reads CSARLATEGEQYF.

The J gene is TRBJ2-1, the V gene TRBV20-1; the D call of TRBD1 rests on TCRdb alone, since no DNA is present to check it. Germline CDR1 reads DFQATT; CDR2 reads SNEGSKA (reference sequence). The CDR3 runs to 13 residues. CDR3: CSARGGQWDEQFF.

The rearrangement links TRBV3-1 to TRBJ1-4. The CDR3 runs to 15 residues. Germline V gives CDR1 LGHDT, CDR2 YNNKEL (reference sequence). CDR3 region: CASSQEKQIHEKLFF.